A single T cell receptor beta chain is shown here with its context. Antigen unknown. The V end was cut by 1 base, the J end by 5 bases, with 11 bases between. The CDR3 runs 13 residues. Per the germline V gene, CDR1 is SQVTM and CDR2 is ANQGSEA. The record originates from a study of T cells in Graves' hyperthyroidism and ophthalmopathy. Study outcomes and limitations: Blood shared most expanded thyroid clonotypes above 0.001.

Amplification of TCR beta CDR3 regions was performed using RNA transcripts as template. Using the HTBI primer set, a first-round RT-PCR was run on the TCR CDR3. TCRdb analysed the multiplex PCR reads with MiXCR anew, one entry per CDR3 protein. In the table there are just over 550,000 distinct CDR3 sequences, around 45% of which are singletons. Stable Graves' hyperthyroidism meant no ophthalmopathy progression within 18 months. Patients were excluded for uncontrolled infection, other autoimmune disease, pregnancy or lactation. Clinical symptoms, serum thyroxine and TRAb, thyroid ultrasound and orbital computed tomography were used for the diagnoses.

The clonotype originates from a woman aged 18-35 years with Graves' hyperthyroidism. The sample comprised peripheral blood or thyroid tissue (not recorded which). The chain has TRBV29-1 and TRBJ2-5, with D unclear. This CDR3 is CSVEVKSQETQYF. The CDR3 DNA sequence: TGCAGCGTTGAAGTTAAATCCCAGGAGACCCAGTACTTC.